Detailed here is one T cell receptor beta chain. What this receptor recognizes is not known. Per-base qualities were not stored, and no clone one base away is much larger. This sample stems from a study of OX40 agonist ivuxolimab in advanced cancers. Regarding the study in general: The costimulatory receptor OX40 (CD134) was targeted by ivuxolimab, a fully human IgG2 agonistic monoclonal antibody. Intravenous ivuxolimab was administered to patients every 2 weeks at six dose levels: 0.01, 0.1, 0.3, 1.5, 3 and 10 mg/kg. Of the approximately 50 patients in dose escalation, some 20 had hepatocellular carcinoma, about 15 had melanoma, 9 had renal cell carcinoma and 9 had head and neck cancer. In the dose-escalation cohort, roughly four fifths of patients were male, and the mean age was approximately 64 years, with a range of 23 to 79. Prior anti-PD-1, anti-PD-L1 or anti-CTLA-4 therapy was permitted, and checkpoint inhibitors had been received by around 40% of dose-escalation patients. Partial responses occurred in three dose-escalation patients, of whom one had hepatocellular carcinoma and two had cutaneous melanoma. Peripheral TCRbeta sequencing was intended to test whether TCR sequence diversity was altered and clonal T-cell expansion was caused by ivuxolimab. The monotherapy dose-escalation portion (N ≈ 50 patients) of the phase I ivuxolimab trial is reported in the paper.

The paper as a whole reports these results and caveats: In partial responders in the 0.1-3.0 mg/kg groups, normalized peripheral clonal expansion was found to be among the lowest, especially among CD8+ T cells. Clonal expansion of both CD4+ and CD8+ blood T cells was observed from baseline to week 6 at doses 0.1 to 3.0 mg/kg. Antigen specificity was not determined for the clonally expanded peripheral T cells. Low levels of normalized T-cell clonal expansion were also seen in some nonresponding patients. After ivuxolimab, more expanded clones were found on average in CD8+ T cells than in CD4+ T cells.

To sequence the TCRbeta CDR3 region, genomic DNA was isolated from the sorted cells. The immunoSEQ Assay was used for sequencing of TCRbeta CDR3 regions. Entries here come from immuneACCESS through TCRdb and include only in-frame sequences with V and J called. Some clones fail to appear in such tables; in the studies checked, an unresolved V gene covers under half of the shortfall, and the cause of the remainder is unknown. A total of around 83,000 clones appear in this sample, over 75% of them only once. 4.1% of the sample rests with the top ten. At the junction V is shortened by 2 bases and J by 2 bases; bases outside the gene matches: 4. From cysteine to phenylalanine, the CDR3 is 15 amino acids long. The only DNA kept is the CDR3, 45 bases in frame from the first base. From the germline V gene (reference sequence), CDR1 is LNHNV and CDR2 is YYDKDF. Patients with autoimmune disease history or receiving systemic immunosuppression were excluded from the trial. Peripheral blood for TCR sequencing was collected from all dose cohorts at baseline, on cycle 4 day 1, and on cycle 7 day 1. Samples were obtained from an open-label, multicenter, first-in-human phase I dose-escalation trial of ivuxolimab. Adults with locally advanced or metastatic melanoma, renal cell carcinoma, hepatocellular carcinoma or head and neck squamous cell carcinoma were enrolled in the trial. Before TCR sequencing, CD4+ T cells and CD8+ T cells were sorted from peripheral blood as separate populations.

This clonotype was sampled from an adult with an advanced solid tumor such as melanoma, head and neck, liver or kidney cancer. The sample consisted of CD4+ or CD8+ T cells sorted from blood, taken in a trial of the OX40 agonist ivuxolimab. This sequence uses TRBV15 and TRBJ2-3; 7 bases in the junction line up with TRBD2. DNA sequence: TGTGCCACCAGCAGACTAGCGGACTTCACAGATACGCAGTATTTT. Its translation reads: CATSRLADFTDTQYF. The reference TRBV15 and TRBJ2-3 proteins fill in what lies around the CDR3, so the full variable domain reads DAMVIQNPRYQVTQFGKPVTLSCSQTLNHNVMYWYQQKSSQAPKLLFHYYDKDFNNEADTPDNFQSRRPNTSFCFLDIRSPGLGDTAMYLCATSRLADFTDTQYFGPGTRLTVL.